This T cell receptor beta chain was recorded in a study of blood T cell repertoires in COVID-19. Study-level background: Both acute and convalescent COVID-19 samples were obtained from the United States, Italy and Spain.

This CDR3 spans 15 amino acids. The V and J ends lost 3 bases and 6 bases, in that order; junction bases with no gene match: 4. Germline lookup yields CDR1 SEHNR and CDR2 FQNEAQ (reference sequence). How the authors handled the data: Nucleated cell number was recorded as an estimate derived from reference gene primer amplification. Produced via immunoSEQ multiplex PCR; TCRdb's table is partial and in-frame only. V and J calls and clone size come straight from that table; D and trimming were deduced from the DNA. The sample has approximately 270,000 clones, around nine tenths seen once. The TCR comes from a man in his forties with active or convalescent COVID-19. The V call is TRBV7-9, the J call TRBJ2-1; 11 bases fit TRBD2. What was sequenced was peripheral blood. CDR3 in DNA: TGTGCCAGCAGCTTCGGACTAGCGGGCCGCAATGAGCAGTTCTTC. Residues: CASSFGLAGRNEQFF. Combining the CDR3 with reference TRBV7-9 and TRBJ2-1 gives the whole variable domain DTGVSQNPRHKITKRGQNVTFRCDPISEHNRLYWYRQTLGQGPEFLTYFQNEAQLEKSRLLSDRFSAERPKGSFSTLEIQRTEQGDSAMYLCASSFGLAGRNEQFFGPGTRLTVL.